These 12 T cell receptor beta chains were sequenced from one sample in a study of shared clonotypes between healthy human individuals. The naive CD8 fraction comprised CD45RO-negative cells positively selected for CCR7 and excluded terminally differentiated effector memory CD45RA+ cells. Data came from immunoSEQ multiplex PCR; TCRdb stores just in-frame clones and leaves some out. There are some 2,000,000 clones in the sample; about 95% occur only once, and roughly 1% lies in the top ten. Sequenced sample: naive CD8+ T cells sorted from blood. These receptor sequences come from a young man in good health.

This sequence joins TRBV28 and TRBJ1-2; 10 bases line up with TRBD1. This CDR3 spans 18 amino acids. V dropped 6 bases and J dropped 4; count of bases not matched to a gene: 17. Germline V gene lookup returns CDR1 MDHEN and CDR2 SYDVKM. In DNA, the CDR3 is TGTGCCAGCAGGCGCTTACTACCGACAGGGGGCTTTGCCTATGGCTACACCTTC. Its translation: CASRRLLPTGGFAYGYTF.

The J gene is TRBJ2-3, the V gene TRBV5-1, with 13 bases matching TRBD2. The CDR3 sequence is 16 residues long. Germline loops: CDR1 SGHRS, CDR2 YFSETQ. The V and J ends lost 0 bases and 4 bases, in that order; junction bases with no gene match: 2. CDR3 DNA sequence: TGCGCCAGCAGCTTGGGGACTAGCGGGGGTTCAGATACGCAGTATTTT. Encoded protein: CASSLGTSGGSDTQYF.

The rearrangement links TRBV6-5 to TRBJ1-6, with D tentatively TRBD1 (5 bases). The ends were cut back, 0 bases at V and 12 bases at J, with 12 bases in the middle. CDR1 and CDR2 (germline): MNHEY, SVGAGI. This CDR3 has 14 amino acids. The CDR3 region has the DNA TGTGCCAGCAGTTACTCGGAGGGGATGGAACCCCTCCACTTT. It translates to CASSYSEGMEPLHF.

The chain uses TRBV19 and TRBJ1-4; no clear D. V was shortened by 8 bases and J by 8 bases, with 21 bases between the two germline ends. Germline loops: CDR1 LNHDA, CDR2 SQIVND (reference sequence). The CDR3 totals 15 residues. The CDR3 here is CASQSPREGREKLFF. CDR3 sequence (DNA): TGTGCCAGTCAATCCCCTCGGGAAGGACGGGAAAAACTGTTTTTT.

The sample holds one count of this clone. Other DNA sequences within the sample encode an identical CDR3. CDR3 loop: CASSFDRANYGYTF. As DNA, the CDR3 is TGCGCCAGCAGCTTTGATAGAGCTAACTATGGCTACACCTTC. The chain is built from TRBV5-1 and TRBJ1-2; no clear D. The CDR3 totals 14 residues. V shed 2 bases and J shed 0 bases, with 8 bases lying between them. The germline gives CDR1 SGHRS, CDR2 YFSETQ.

As concerns this clone: A much larger clone differs from this one at a single base, so this may be a read error. The chain is built from TRBV30 and TRBJ1-1; D unresolved. Trimming took off 0 bases at V and 1 base at J, with 3 bases between the two ends. Germline values: CDR1 GTSNPN, CDR2 SVGIG (reference sequence). The length of the CDR3 is 12 residues. The DNA of the CDR3 is TGTGCCTGGAGTGTACCGAACACTGAAGCTTTCTTT. It is translated as CAWSVPNTEAFF.

The chain has TRBV11-2 and TRBJ2-5, with unresolved D. CDR3 size: 14 residues. Trimming stripped 3 bases from V and 4 bases from J, with 12 bases between. The germline CDR1 and CDR2 sequences are SGHAT and FQNNGV. The CDR3 sequence is CASSLDVLGETQYF. The CDR3 region has the DNA TGTGCCAGCAGCTTGGACGTGTTGGGAGAGACCCAGTACTTC.

V gene TRBV9 combines with J gene TRBJ1-1; 7 bases map to TRBD1. Germline lookup yields CDR1 SGDLS and CDR2 YYNGEE. The V gene end was trimmed by 4 bases and the J gene end by 7 bases; junction bases not matched to a gene: 16. The CDR3 runs 16 residues. This chain's CDR3 is CASSPTGTATTDEAFF. The CDR3 bases are TGTGCCAGCAGCCCGACCGGGACAGCAACTACCGATGAAGCTTTCTTT. Full variable domain (outside the CDR3, taken from reference TRBV9 and TRBJ1-1): DSGVTQTPKHLITATGQRVTLRCSPRSGDLSVYWYQQSLDQGLQFLIQYYNGEERAKGNILERFSAQQFPDLHSELNLSSLELGDSALYFCASSPTGTATTDEAFFGQGTRLTVV.

As concerns this clone: Other nucleotide sequences from this sample produce the same CDR3. This chain joins TRBV28 and TRBJ2-7; the D is unclear. V was trimmed by 5 bases and J by 4 bases, leaving 12 bases between them. The CDR3 contains 13 residues. Looked up from germline, CDR1 is MDHEN and CDR2 is SYDVKM. CDR3: CASSSYTTYEQYF. Written as DNA, the CDR3 is TGTGCCAGCAGTAGTTATACTACGTACGAGCAGTACTTC. Supplemented by reference TRBV28 and TRBJ2-7, the full variable domain reads DVKVTQSSRYLVKRTGEKVFLECVQDMDHENMFWYRQDPGLGLRLIYFSYDVKMKEKGDIPEGYSVSREKKERFSLILESASTNQTSMYLCASSSYTTYEQYFGPGTRLTVT.

V is TRBV6-5 and J is TRBJ2-2; TRBD1 aligns across 8 bases. From germline, CDR1 is MNHEY and CDR2 SVGAGI. V gave up 6 bases and J gave up 0 bases; unmatched junction bases: 3. The CDR3 has 15 amino acids. The DNA for the CDR3 is TGTGCCAGCAGCGAGACAGGGGCGAACACCGGGGAGCTGTTTTTT. It is translated as CASSETGANTGELFF.

This chain uses TRBV11-2 with TRBJ2-1; D is uncertain. Germline V gene lookup returns CDR1 SGHAT and CDR2 FQNNGV. V lost 7 bases, J lost 7 bases, and 11 bases lay in between. This CDR3 has 12 residues. The CDR3 loop reads CASTGLSNEQFF. The CDR3 nucleotides are TGTGCCAGCACCGGGTTAAGTAATGAGCAGTTCTTC.

The V gene is TRBV13, the J gene TRBJ1-6, with D perhaps TRBD1 (5 bases). The germline V and J ends were trimmed by 5 bases and 4 bases, with 9 bases remaining between them. Germline V gene data show CDR1 as PRHDT and CDR2 as FYEKMQ (reference sequence). The CDR3 contains 14 residues. The CDR3 spells CASSDQGYNSPLHF. CDR3 sequence (DNA): TGTGCCAGCAGCGACCAGGGTTATAATTCACCCCTCCACTTT.